This T cell receptor beta chain was sequenced in a study of cytomegalovirus exposure and HLA in healthy donors (dated by TCRdb to 2016 to 2017). For the study in its entirety: According to a later analysis, the approximately 120 validation repertoires were produced on the same platform as the approximately 690 repertoires of the first cohort. The study was designed to test whether signatures of past pathogen exposure could be identified by cataloging public T cell receptors. A separate validation cohort of about 110 different subjects was used in addition to the roughly 700-subject first cohort. High-throughput TCR immunosequencing, statistical association of individual TCRs with disease status, and machine learning were combined to predict cytomegalovirus infection status.

Including the terminal cysteine and phenylalanine, the CDR3 comprises 15 residues. Solely the CDR3 DNA is kept, with 45 bases framed from the first base. From the germline V gene (reference sequence), CDR1 is LNHDA and CDR2 is SQIVND. V was cut back by 1 base and J by 1 base, leaving a gap of 11 bases between them. The full study reports these points: Three of the identified cytomegalovirus-associated TCR beta chains were confirmed in vitro to be specific for cytomegalovirus antigens. The validation cohort had no HLA typing available for a later analysis, so co-occurrence within that cohort was assessed over all 120 or so repertoires. Cytomegalovirus status was reported to be diagnosed by the classifier with high specificity and sensitivity in both the original and validation cohorts. A later analysis found that TCRs clustered in the first cohort also tended to co-occur in the 95 to 150 validation repertoires, with more than 90% of cluster scores above 0. The authors suggested that the approach could potentially be extended to other disease states and immunological phenotypes. In the study, approximately 150 TCR beta chains were listed as associated with cytomegalovirus. Most TCR sequences were observed very rarely across donors, whereas some public TCRs were present in many individuals.

Regarding this clone: It lacks a known antigen. Per-nucleotide qualities are absent, and no much larger clonotype sits a single base away.

Libraries were made using the immunoSEQ multiplex PCR assay. Concerning the study's data processing: A statistical classification framework was built for diagnosing cytomegalovirus status from the catalog of TCR beta chain sequences. TCRdb carries this immuneACCESS record with in-frame sequences only. Its versions omit some clonotypes, under half of them owing to an unresolved V gene in the studies checked, with the rest unexplained. V and J calls and clone size follow that table, whereas D and trimming were derived from the DNA. The sample has some 56,000 clones on record, approximately 93% of them singletons. The top ten clones comprise around 1.7% of the sample. The donors were included in the validation cohort of 120 subjects, a group kept apart from the approximately 650-subject first cohort.

This chain is built from TRBV19 and TRBJ2-7, and perhaps TRBD1 as D gene, on 6 matching bases. This receptor was obtained from a woman between 18 and 29 years old in good health and CMV-seropositive. Sample: PBMCs. CDR3 reads: CASSIGGQGSYEQYF. The base sequence is TGTGCCAGTAGTATAGGAGGTCAGGGGTCCTACGAGCAGTACTTC.